This T cell receptor beta chain is drawn from a study of T-cell reconstitution after alpha-beta-depleted transplantation in children. Unique molecular identifiers were used in preparing the TCRbeta library. TCRdb reprocessed the PCR reads via MiXCR and lists one record per CDR3 protein. The profile covers about 980,000 distinct CDR3 sequences, with around 30% appearing a single time and over 25% taken by the ten largest. Germline V gene lookup returns CDR1 SGHRS and CDR2 YFSETQ. The CDR3 sequence is 14 residues long. Trimming took off 0 bases at V and 3 bases at J, with 6 bases between the two ends. This clonotype was sampled from a boy under two years old who had a stem cell transplant for SCID, so the T cells may come from the graft donor. This chain uses TRBV5-1 with TRBJ2-2; no clear D gene. The material was PBMCs, mostly from graft donor cells, obtained 360 days after TCRalphabeta/CD19-depleted stem cell transplant. Here the CDR3 DNA reads TGCGCCAGCAGCTTGGGGCATCACACCGGGGAGCTGTTTTTT. This translates into CASSLGHHTGELFF.